This is a list of T cell receptor beta chains from one sample in a study of shared clonotypes between healthy human individuals. Sequenced by immunoSEQ multiplex PCR; TCRdb stores in-frame clones only, minus some. The sample holds roughly 2.6 million clones, around nine tenths seen once. Sequences were obtained from naive CD4+ T cells sorted from blood. These receptors came from a man younger than 35 in good health. Each CDR3 is given with its conserved first and last residue. D genes are given only for firm matches. Expanded clones are given a class, and other clones once, few, many or no size at all.

abundance,v_gene,d_gene,j_gene,CDR3nt,CDR3aa
.,TRBV9,TRBD2,TRBJ2-1,TGTGCCAGCAGCGCAAGACTAGCGGGGGGCCAGGGAAATGAGCAGTTCTTC,CASSARLAGGQGNEQFF
once,TRBV19,.,TRBJ1-6,TGTGCCAGTAGTATTGGGGGCGGTAATTCACCCCTCCACTTT,CASSIGGGNSPLHF
.,TRBV7-2,TRBD2,TRBJ2-7,TGTGCCAGCAGCTACATACTAGCGCCGACCTACGAGCAGTACTTC,CASSYILAPTYEQYF
.,TRBV7-9,.,TRBJ2-5,TGTGCCAGCAGCTTATCGTTTCCCCAAGAGACCCAGTACTTC,CASSLSFPQETQYF
.,TRBV7-2,.,TRBJ2-7,TGTGCCAGCAGCCCATGGAGGGAATACGAGCAGTACTTC,CASSPWREYEQYF
.,TRBV19,.,TRBJ1-5,TGTGCCAGTAGTATCTCCCCAGGGGAGCTCCAGCATTTT,CASSISPGELQHF
.,TRBV7-2,TRBD1,TRBJ2-5,TGTGCCAGCAGCTTAGCGGGACAGGGGTCCCAAGAGACCCAGTACTTC,CASSLAGQGSQETQYF
.,TRBV28,TRBD1,TRBJ2-5,TGTGCCAGCAGTCCGGGGGGACAGGGGCGAGAGACCCAGTACTTC,CASSPGGQGRETQYF
.,TRBV2,.,TRBJ1-2,TGTGCCAGCAGGCAGCAGGGCTATGGCTACACCTTC,CASRQQGYGYTF
.,TRBV2,TRBD2,TRBJ2-3,TGTGCCAGCAGTGAGATTCTAGCGGGGGGGCTTGATACGCAGTATTTT,CASSEILAGGLDTQYF
.,TRBV6-4,.,TRBJ2-5,TGTGCCAGCGAAAGAGAAGGCTCTCGGGGACGCTCAGCGTGGCAAGAGACCCAGTACTTC,CASEREGSRGRSAWQETQYF
.,TRBV11-3,.,TRBJ2-2,TGTGCCAGCAGCTTATCGCCTGGAGGGAAGCTGTTTTTT,CASSLSPGGKLFF
.,TRBV28,.,TRBJ1-5,TGTGCCAGCAGTTTATCAGTCCAGCCCCAGCATTTT,CASSLSVQPQHF
.,TRBV11-2,.,TRBJ1-3,TGTGCCAGCAGCTCTCTATCGCCGAGCTCTGGAAACACCATATATTTT,CASSSLSPSSGNTIYF
.,TRBV6-5,.,TRBJ1-2,TGTGCCAGCAGTTACTTGGACGGATTCTATGGCTACACCTTC,CASSYLDGFYGYTF
.,TRBV18,.,TRBJ1-5,TGTGCCAGCTCACCAGAGACAACTAATCAGCCCCAGCATTTT,CASSPETTNQPQHF
.,TRBV18,TRBD1,TRBJ2-3,TGTGCCAGCTCACCAAATACAGGGGAGAGTACGCAGTATTTT,CASSPNTGESTQYF
.,TRBV14,.,TRBJ1-6,TGTGCCAGCAGCCAAGATGGGGACCTCGCCTATAATTCACCCCTCCACTTT,CASSQDGDLAYNSPLHF
.,TRBV5-1,TRBD1,TRBJ1-4,TGCGCCAGCAGCTCGGGACAGCCGAATGAAAAACTGTTTTTT,CASSSGQPNEKLFF
.,TRBV4-1,.,TRBJ1-5,TGCGCCAGCAGCCAAGTGGTCACAGGGTTCAATCAGCCCCAGCATTTT,CASSQVVTGFNQPQHF
few,TRBV27,TRBD1,TRBJ1-6,TGTGCCAGCAGTTTGGGACAGAATAATTCACCCCTCCACTTT,CASSLGQNNSPLHF
.,TRBV6-5,.,TRBJ2-5,TGTGCCGCAGGCGCTGGGGAGACCCAGTACTTC,CAAGAGETQYF
once,TRBV7-9,.,TRBJ2-7,TGTGCCAGCATGGTTGGGCCACCAGGGGAGCAGTACTTC,CASMVGPPGEQYF
.,TRBV19,.,TRBJ2-7,TGTGCCACCAGAGCGGAGCGGGCCTCCTACGAGCAGTACTTC,CATRAERASYEQYF
few,TRBV18,TRBD1,TRBJ1-1,TGTGCCAGCTCATCAGGGGGCCCGAATTCGAACACTGAAGCTTTCTTT,CASSSGGPNSNTEAFF
.,TRBV7-6,TRBD1,TRBJ2-5,TGTGCCAGCAGCACAGGGACAGGGGCTAAAACCCAGTACTTC,CASSTGTGAKTQYF
.,TRBV28,.,TRBJ2-3,TGTGCCAGCAGTCCTCGACAGGGCTGGCGGGAAGATACGCAGTATTTT,CASSPRQGWREDTQYF
.,TRBV5-1,.,TRBJ1-1,TGCGCCAGCAGCTTGGACGGGAGCGGGACTGAAGCTTTCTTT,CASSLDGSGTEAFF
.,TRBV6-5,TRBD1,TRBJ1-1,TGTGCCAGCAGAAGGACAGGGACAAACACTGAAGCTTTCTTT,CASRRTGTNTEAFF
.,TRBV30,.,TRBJ2-7,TGTGCCTGGAGGGGGGAGTACGAGCAGTACTTC,CAWRGEYEQYF
.,TRBV10-1,.,TRBJ2-1,TGCGCCAGCAGTGAGCAGAGGGGGGTTCTGAATGAGCAGTTCTTC,CASSEQRGVLNEQFF
.,TRBV5-1,.,TRBJ2-3,TGCGCCAGCAGCGCCGGGACCCAGGGAGATACGCAGTATTTT,CASSAGTQGDTQYF
.,TRBV7-6,TRBD1,TRBJ2-7,TGTGCCAGCAGCCCAAGGACAGGGGGGTCCTACGAGCAGTACTTC,CASSPRTGGSYEQYF
.,TRBV7-8,TRBD1,TRBJ2-7,TGTGCCAGCAGCTTAGCGGGGACAGTTTTCTACGAGCAGTACTTC,CASSLAGTVFYEQYF
.,TRBV6-5,.,TRBJ1-1,TGTGCCAGCAGTTACTCGATGCGGGGAAACACTGAAGCTTTCTTT,CASSYSMRGNTEAFF
.,TRBV5-5,.,TRBJ1-2,TGTGCCAGCAGCTTTCTGGATCCGGACTATGGCTACACCTTC,CASSFLDPDYGYTF
few,TRBV6-5,TRBD1,TRBJ1-5,TGTGCCAGCAGCGGGACAGATAATCAGCCCCAGCATTTT,CASSGTDNQPQHF
.,TRBV7-4,TRBD2,TRBJ2-7,TGTGCCAGCAGCTTAGTGGCTAGCGGGAGCTCCTACGAGCAGTACTTC,CASSLVASGSSYEQYF
.,TRBV6-1,.,TRBJ2-2,TGTGCCAGCGACCGTGACCGTAGTACCGGGGAGCTGTTTTTT,CASDRDRSTGELFF
.,TRBV5-1,.,TRBJ2-1,TGCGCCAGCAGCTTGCAACCGAGCTCCTACAATGAGCAGTTCTTC,CASSLQPSSYNEQFF
.,TRBV28,.,TRBJ1-4,TGTGCCAGCAGTTTAAGCAGGGCTAATGAAAAACTGTTTTTT,CASSLSRANEKLFF
.,TRBV5-1,TRBD1,TRBJ1-4,TGCGCCAGCAGCGTTGGAGGGGGGACAGGATCCACAACTAATGAAAAACTGTTTTTT,CASSVGGGTGSTTNEKLFF
.,TRBV6-1,TRBD1,TRBJ1-6,TGTGCCAGCAGTGTGTGGGACAGGCCCAATAATTCACCCCTCCACTTT,CASSVWDRPNNSPLHF
.,TRBV30,.,TRBJ1-6,TGTGCCTGGAGTCAAGGGGGGGATTCACCCCTCCACTTT,CAWSQGGDSPLHF
.,TRBV10-3,.,TRBJ1-4,TGTGCCATCAGTGATACTCCCGGGGAAAAACTGTTTTTT,CAISDTPGEKLFF
.,TRBV10-3,.,TRBJ2-1,TGTGCCATCAGTGAATGGAGCAACAATGAGCAGTTCTTC,CAISEWSNNEQFF